The 24 T cell receptor beta chains below were found in one sample sequenced in a study of blood T cell repertoires in COVID-19 (dated by TCRdb to the early 2020s). The library was produced with the immunoSEQ multiplex PCR assay. Not all clones reach the TCRdb copy of this immuneACCESS table, which keeps in-frame sequences only. Checked studies attribute under half of the gap to unresolved V genes and leave the rest unexplained. Here the sample has 130,000 to 150,000 clones; more than 70% occur a single time. The top ten clonotypes cover under 15% of the sample. Sequencing was done on a sample of peripheral blood. The source of these receptors is a man aged 55 to 70 with active or convalescent COVID-19.

This clone was detected only a few times. The same CDR3 arises from other DNA sequences in this sample as well. This chain uses TRBV29-1 with TRBJ1-3; D unclear. The CDR3 has 11 amino acids. Looked up from germline, CDR1 is SQVTM and CDR2 is ANQGSEA. Trimming took 7 bases from V and 0 from J, leaving 4 bases between them. The chain's CDR3 is CSARSGNTIYF. CDR3 sequence (DNA): TGCAGCGCCCGCTCTGGAAACACCATATATTTT.

The V gene is TRBV6-2 or TRBV6-3, the J gene TRBJ1-2; TRBD1 matches at 7 bases. The CDR3 loop spans 12 amino acids. Germline lookup yields CDR1 MNHEY and CDR2 SVGEGT. Trimming removed 5 bases from V and 8 bases from J; junction bases left unmatched: 5. This CDR3 reads CASSRQGRGYTF. CDR3 in DNA: TGTGCCAGCAGTAGACAGGGCCGAGGCTACACCTTC.

This rearrangement joins TRBV7-9 to TRBJ1-4; possibly TRBD1 for D (6 bases). V was shortened by 6 bases and J by 3 bases, with 14 bases between the two germline ends. In germline, CDR1 is SEHNR, CDR2 FQNEAQ (reference sequence). The CDR3 loop spans 15 amino acids. The CDR3 protein is CASRTAQGANEKLFF. CDR3 coding DNA: TGTGCCAGCAGAACCGCACAGGGAGCTAATGAAAAACTGTTTTTT.

This chain links TRBV6-4 with TRBJ1-6; D unclear. The V end was cut by 6 bases, the J end by 7 bases, with 13 bases between. The CDR3 spans 14 residues. Germline V gene sequence: CDR1 MRHNA, CDR2 SNTAGT. In nucleotides, the CDR3 is TGTGCCAGCAGCCGGGAGGAAAGAAATTCACCCCTCCACTTT. It translates to CASSREERNSPLHF.

The rearrangement uses TRBV7-2 and TRBJ2-2, with 8 nucleotides matching TRBD2. Per the germline V gene, CDR1 is SGHTA and CDR2 is FQGNSA. The CDR3 runs 15 residues. With 3 bases clipped from V and 7 bases from J, the junction kept 7 bases outside the gene matches. The CDR3 loop reads CASSFGGANGGELFF. CDR3 sequence (DNA): TGTGCCAGCAGCTTCGGGGGGGCGAACGGCGGGGAGCTGTTTTTT.

This clone was observed a single time. This chain connects TRBV30 to TRBJ1-1; unclear D gene. In germline, CDR1 is GTSNPN, CDR2 SVGIG (reference sequence). With 2 bases removed from V and 1 base from J, the gap between germline ends came to 8 bases. This CDR3 comprises 13 residues. The CDR3 DNA follows: TGTGCCTGGAGTTTAAACGGGAACACTGAAGCTTTCTTT. Its translation is CAWSLNGNTEAFF.

This clone was detected a few times. V is TRBV6-2 or TRBV6-3 and J is TRBJ2-3, with D perhaps TRBD2 (5 bases). The CDR3 is 14 amino acids. Trimming cost V 6 bases and J 4 bases, with 14 bases left between them. CDR1 MNHEY and CDR2 SVGEGT come from the germline V gene. The CDR3 here is CASSIDEGPDTQYF. The CDR3 DNA is TGTGCCAGCAGCATAGACGAGGGCCCAGATACGCAGTATTTT.

This clone was detected only once. The CDR3 coding sequence is TGTGCCAGCAGCCCGGACAGGGGTGACACCGGGGAGCTGTTTTTT. This gives the protein CASSPDRGDTGELFF. This rearrangement joins TRBV6-5 to TRBJ2-2; 9 bases map to TRBD1. Trimming took 6 bases from V and 3 from J; bases not matched to a gene: 5. Germline lookup yields CDR1 MNHEY and CDR2 SVGAGI. The CDR3 contains 15 residues.

The J gene is TRBJ2-1, the V gene TRBV7-7; 9 nucleotides align to TRBD1. Germline lookup yields CDR1 SSHAT and CDR2 FNYEAQ (reference sequence). The junction had 6 bases not matched to a gene; V was cut back by 4 bases and J by 5 bases. This CDR3 has 15 amino acids. The CDR3 DNA is TGTGCCAGCAGCTCGGGACAGGGAGTAAACAATGAGCAGTTCTTC. Translation gives CASSSGQGVNNEQFF. Drawing the rest from reference TRBV7-7 and TRBJ2-1, the complete variable domain is GAGVSQSPRYKVTKRGQDVTLRCDPISSHATLYWYQQALGQGPEFLTYFNYEAQPDKSGLPSDRFSAERPEGSISTLTIQRTEQRDSAMYRCASSSGQGVNNEQFFGPGTRLTVL.

This clone was detected once. V usage is TRBV19 and J usage is TRBJ1-1; D gene unclear. Trimming shortened V by 2 bases and J by 2 bases, and 12 bases separated the two germline ends. Germline V lookup: CDR1 LNHDA, CDR2 SQIVND (reference sequence). The CDR3 has 15 amino acids. This CDR3 is CASSISAGLNTEAFF. CDR3 in DNA: TGTGCCAGTAGTATATCGGCCGGACTAAACACTGAAGCTTTCTTT.

The sample holds a few counts of this clone. This chain uses TRBV27 with TRBJ1-2; no reliable D call. The CDR3 sequence is 15 residues long. V shed 3 bases and J shed 5 bases, with 16 bases lying between them. Per germline, CDR1 MNHEY and CDR2 SMNVEV (reference sequence). The CDR3 DNA is TGTGCCAGCAGTTTCTGGCCGAGTGAGAGGTATGGCTACACCTTC. As protein: CASSFWPSERYGYTF.

To note about this clone: The sample has other DNA sequences that encode this CDR3 too. The V gene is TRBV3-1 (or the pseudogene TRBV3-2), the J gene TRBJ1-6; TRBD1 might be the D (5 bases). The CDR3 length is 14 residues. The V gene's germline CDR1 is LGHDT and CDR2 YNNKEL (reference sequence). Trimming took off 4 bases at V and 6 bases at J, with 10 bases between the two ends. The CDR3 here is CASSLRDSNSPLHF. The CDR3 region has the DNA TGTGCCAGCAGCCTCCGGGACTCTAATTCACCCCTCCACTTT.

This clone was seen a single time. The genes are TRBV7-9 and TRBJ2-7; TRBD1 matches 8 bases. J gave up 2 bases and V 5 bases, and 8 bases lay outside the gene matches. CDR1 is SEHNR and CDR2 is FQNEAQ in the germline V gene (reference sequence). The CDR3 consists of 15 residues. The CDR3 region has the DNA TGTGCCAGCAGCATCTACCGGGACAGGCCCTACGAGCAGTACTTC. Translated, it gives CASSIYRDRPYEQYF.

This chain uses TRBV5-5 with TRBJ2-3, with unresolved D. In germline, CDR1 is SGHKS, CDR2 YYEKEE (reference sequence). The CDR3 totals 14 residues. Trimming removed 0 bases at V and 11 bases at J, with 16 bases between. This chain's CDR3 is CASSLENSLNEQYF. Here the CDR3 DNA reads TGTGCCAGCAGCTTGGAGAACAGCCTGAATGAGCAGTATTTT.

The rearrangement joins TRBV9 to TRBJ2-3; a weak D match, TRBD2 (6 bases). Germline V gene data show CDR1 as SGDLS and CDR2 as YYNGEE. This CDR3 is built from 16 residues. The V gene lost 4 bases and the J gene lost 3 bases, with 18 bases spanning the gap. This chain's CDR3 is CASSPREFRETDTQYF. As DNA, the CDR3 is TGTGCCAGCAGCCCTCGGGAGTTCAGGGAAACAGATACGCAGTATTTT.

The chain employs TRBV20-1 and TRBJ2-5; a weak D match, TRBD1 (5 bases). Trimming took 3 bases from V and 1 from J, leaving 9 bases between them. This CDR3 has 13 residues. Germline V gene data show CDR1 as DFQATT and CDR2 as SNEGSKA (reference sequence). The CDR3 DNA reads as TGCAGTGCTAGTAGGCAGGGCCAAGAGACCCAGTACTTC. Translated: CSASRQGQETQYF.

J is TRBJ2-1 and V is TRBV2, with a weak D call TRBD2 (5 bases). The CDR3 covers 11 residues. Germline CDR1 is SNHLY and CDR2 is FYNNEI. Trimming removed 7 bases from V and 9 bases from J, with 10 bases in between. CDR3 coding DNA: TGTGCCAGCACGAGGGCGACTGAGCAGTTCTTC. Translated: CASTRATEQFF.

Written as DNA, the CDR3 is TGTGCCAGCAGCCGCCGGGACGGGGGTGATACGCAGTATTTT. Protein: CASSRRDGGDTQYF. This chain joins TRBV7-9 and TRBJ2-3, with D possibly TRBD2 on 6 matching bases. Per germline, CDR1 SEHNR and CDR2 FQNEAQ (reference sequence). CDR3 length equals 14 residues. V was shortened by 5 bases and J by 6 bases, with 15 bases between the two germline ends.

The gene calls are TRBV27 and TRBJ2-6; 7 bases align to TRBD1. The CDR3 runs 17 residues. Looked up from germline, CDR1 is MNHEY and CDR2 is SMNVEV (reference sequence). With V trimmed by 8 bases and J by 0 bases, 10 bases remained unmatched. The CDR3 loop is CASGWTGRYSGANVLTF. The CDR3 DNA reads as TGTGCCAGCGGGTGGACAGGACGCTACTCTGGGGCCAACGTCCTGACTTTC.

The genes are TRBV6-2 or TRBV6-3 and TRBJ2-1; 8 nucleotides match TRBD2. The germline gives CDR1 MNHEY, CDR2 SVGEGT. After removal of 5 bases from V and 0 bases from J, the junction contained 6 bases not matched to a gene. This CDR3 spans 16 amino acids. This CDR3 reads CASSLLAEGSYNEQFF. Here the CDR3 DNA reads TGTGCCAGCAGTCTACTAGCGGAAGGCTCCTACAATGAGCAGTTCTTC.

The rearrangement uses TRBV7-9 and TRBJ2-5; TRBD2 aligns across 11 bases. Germline V lookup: CDR1 SEHNR, CDR2 FQNEAQ (reference sequence). V trimming: 2 bases; J trimming: 2 bases; junction bases outside the gene matches: 7. The CDR3 is 17 residues long. CDR3 DNA sequence: TGTGCCAGCAGCTTATCCTATAGCGGGAGGGGGCAAGAGACCCAGTACTTC. It encodes CASSLSYSGRGQETQYF. The full variable domain, its missing parts supplied by reference TRBV7-9 and TRBJ2-5, is DTGVSQNPRHKITKRGQNVTFRCDPISEHNRLYWYRQTLGQGPEFLTYFQNEAQLEKSRLLSDRFSAERPKGSFSTLEIQRTEQGDSAMYLCASSLSYSGRGQETQYFGPGTRLLVL.

The chain employs TRBV29-1 and TRBJ2-5; D possibly corresponds to TRBD2 (5 bases). Germline V lookup: CDR1 SQVTM, CDR2 ANQGSEA. The CDR3 sequence is 13 residues long. Trimming stripped 4 bases from V and 1 base from J, with 10 bases between. The CDR3, as DNA: TGCAGCGTTGCCTTAGCGCCCCAAGAGACCCAGTACTTC. This gives the protein CSVALAPQETQYF.

V is TRBV6-2 or TRBV6-3 and J is TRBJ1-6; 7 nucleotides match TRBD1. Germline V gives CDR1 MNHEY, CDR2 SVGEGT. This CDR3 region has 16 residues. With V trimmed by 2 bases and J by 9 bases, 10 bases remained unmatched. The CDR3 nucleotides read TGTGCCAGCAGTTACGGACCCCGGGACAGATTTTCACCCCTCCACTTT. Protein: CASSYGPRDRFSPLHF.

The chain joins TRBV2 to TRBJ1-1, with D perhaps matching TRBD1 (5 bases). V lost 7 bases, J lost 3 bases, and 12 bases lay in between. Germline V lookup: CDR1 SNHLY, CDR2 FYNNEI. CDR3 length: 13 amino acids. CDR3 sequence (DNA): TGTGCCAGCACCCAGGGAGGCCACACTGAAGCTTTCTTT. It is translated as CASTQGGHTEAFF.